The clone carrying this T cell receptor beta chain appeared many times. The antigen remains unidentified. The record originates from a study of early T cells in non-severe SARS-CoV-2 infection. Study-wide results and caveats: Clonotype matching in VDJdb favored anti-spike CD8 responses and did not capture private and CD4 specificities.

This CDR3 has 15 amino acids. With 7 bases clipped from V and 7 bases from J, the junction kept 12 bases outside the gene matches. Germline CDR1 reads MNHEY; CDR2 reads SMNVEV (reference sequence). Unique molecular identifiers tagged individual cDNA molecules. Each CDR3 protein gets one entry after TCRdb re-called the 5' RACE reads with MiXCR. The data show 80,000 or so distinct CDR3 sequences, 5% to 7% seen once. The rearrangement joins TRBV27 to TRBJ2-7, with 11 bases fitting TRBD2. Sequenced sample: whole blood. This clonotype was obtained from an adult who was a healthcare worker with PCR-confirmed SARS-CoV-2 infection or an uninfected control (not recorded which). The CDR3 is CASTHTSGSTIEQYF. CDR3 DNA sequence: TGTGCCAGCACCCACACTAGCGGGAGCACTATAGAGCAGTACTTC.